The rows below give T cell receptor beta chains drawn from one sample of a study of blood T cell repertoires in COVID-19. Clones were sequenced by immunoSEQ multiplex PCR, and TCRdb holds only the in-frame ones, with some missing. Here the sample spans roughly 350,000 clones, approximately 87% being singletons. The sequenced sample was peripheral blood. All receptors derive from a woman between 45 and 65 years old with COVID-19, enrolled during active disease. The conserved cysteine and the conserved F or W are not part of the CDR3 here. Fields, in order: V gene, clone size, J gene, CDR3 protein. Clone size is shown for a subset of rows, as once, few, many or a class of expanded clone.

V gene: TRBV9
clone size: NA
J gene: TRBJ2-5
CDR3 protein: ASSPGLARTKETQY

V gene: TRBV30
clone size: NA
J gene: TRBJ2-7
CDR3 protein: AWKPGLARSEQY

V gene: TRBV5-6
clone size: NA
J gene: TRBJ2-2
CDR3 protein: ASSWGRGRIITGELF

V gene: TRBV6-2/TRBV6-3
clone size: NA
J gene: TRBJ2-1
CDR3 protein: ASSLRGILYNEQF

V gene: TRBV5-1
clone size: NA
J gene: TRBJ1-4
CDR3 protein: ASSLARGLNEKLF

V gene: TRBV18
clone size: once
J gene: TRBJ1-1
CDR3 protein: ASSPRAYDTEAF

V gene: TRBV9
clone size: NA
J gene: TRBJ1-1
CDR3 protein: ASSVESVVTEAF

V gene: TRBV4-1
clone size: NA
J gene: TRBJ2-1
CDR3 protein: ASSPRGAGGSSYNEQF

V gene: TRBV5-1
clone size: NA
J gene: TRBJ2-1
CDR3 protein: ASSSSSGRAVHEQF

V gene: TRBV27
clone size: NA
J gene: TRBJ2-5
CDR3 protein: ASSLKGRVTQETQY